Detailed here is one T cell receptor beta chain. Its antigen is currently unknown. The data were obtained in a study of T cell responses to AZD1222 COVID-19 vaccine. Both about-4-week and about-12-week second-dose recipients were combined. TCRdb's table, derived via immunoSEQ multiplex PCR, lists solely in-frame clones and lacks some. Of about 78,000 clones listed, roughly 90% are singletons. Whole-study findings and limits: Spike-specific TCR breadth and depth rose after two AZD1222 doses. At study baseline, merely six AZD1222 recipients were seropositive.

Trimming removed 3 bases at V and 0 bases at J, with 11 bases between. Germline V CDR1 and CDR2: SQVTM, ANQGSEA. The CDR3 is 14 amino acids. The chain couples TRBV29-1 to TRBJ1-2, with TRBD1 as a possible D gene (5 bases). The TCR sequence derives from an adult who received the AZD1222 COVID-19 vaccine. The source was peripheral blood, collected 28 days after the second AZD1222 dose. The CDR3 bases are TGCAGCGTTGACGGACAAGGCTCTAACTATGGCTACACCTTC. Residues: CSVDGQGSNYGYTF.